These T cell receptor beta chains were read from a single sample in a study of T cells in Graves' hyperthyroidism and ophthalmopathy. Via MiXCR, TCRdb re-called the multiplex PCR reads, giving one row per CDR3 protein. Of under 250,000 distinct CDR3 sequences listed, around 26% are singletons. Input material: blood. These receptors originate from a woman aged 40 to 50 with Graves' ophthalmopathy. Both conserved end residues are part of each CDR3. The order of the fields is J gene, clone size, D gene, V gene, CDR3 DNA, CDR3 protein. D genes are given only for firm matches. Clone size is shown for a subset of rows, as once, few, many or a class of expanded clone.

j_gene: TRBJ2-2
abundance: many
d_gene: .
v_gene: TRBV6-5
CDR3nt: TGTGCCAGCAGTTCAAATCGACCGGGAAACACCGGGGAGCTGTTTTTT
CDR3aa: CASSSNRPGNTGELFF

j_gene: TRBJ2-2
abundance: many
d_gene: .
v_gene: TRBV11-2
CDR3nt: TGTGCCAGCAGCTCCGTTGGGCAATCGAACACCGGGGAGCTGTTTTTT
CDR3aa: CASSSVGQSNTGELFF

j_gene: TRBJ2-2
abundance: many
d_gene: .
v_gene: TRBV7-2
CDR3nt: TGTGCCAGCAGCCCAGAGGACCGTAGAGTAGCGGTTTACACCGGGGAGCTGTTTTTT
CDR3aa: CASSPEDRRVAVYTGELFF

j_gene: TRBJ2-7
abundance: many
d_gene: .
v_gene: TRBV2
CDR3nt: TGTGCCAGTACCAGGCCGGGCAGCTCCTACGAGCAGTACTTC
CDR3aa: CASTRPGSSYEQYF

j_gene: TRBJ1-5
abundance: many
d_gene: .
v_gene: TRBV19
CDR3nt: TGTGCCAGTAGTATACTAGGTACCGGGCCTGAGCCCCAGCATTTT
CDR3aa: CASSILGTGPEPQHF

j_gene: TRBJ2-5
abundance: .
d_gene: TRBD1
v_gene: TRBV6-1
CDR3nt: TGTGCCAGCAGTGAACGGGGACAGGGGGAGACCCAGTACTTC
CDR3aa: CASSERGQGETQYF

j_gene: TRBJ2-5
abundance: many
d_gene: .
v_gene: TRBV2
CDR3nt: TGTGCCAGCAGTCCGTCGCTCGGTGGGGTAGAGACCCAGTACTTC
CDR3aa: CASSPSLGGVETQYF

j_gene: TRBJ2-3
abundance: many
d_gene: .
v_gene: TRBV15
CDR3nt: TGTGCCACCAGCATCGGGGGTGAACCGACAGGGTCGCAGTATTTT
CDR3aa: CATSIGGEPTGSQYF

j_gene: TRBJ1-1
abundance: many
d_gene: .
v_gene: TRBV7-9
CDR3nt: TGTGCCAGCAGCTTAGAGTCCGCGACTGAAGCTTTCTTT
CDR3aa: CASSLESATEAFF

j_gene: TRBJ1-2
abundance: many
d_gene: .
v_gene: TRBV6-5
CDR3nt: TGTGCCACCTCACGACACAACTATGGCTACACCTTC
CDR3aa: CATSRHNYGYTF

j_gene: TRBJ2-7
abundance: many
d_gene: TRBD2
v_gene: TRBV20-1
CDR3nt: TGCAGTGCTAGTCCCCTTAGCGGGTGGTTCTCCTACGAGCAGTACTTC
CDR3aa: CSASPLSGWFSYEQYF

j_gene: TRBJ1-5
abundance: many
d_gene: .
v_gene: TRBV19
CDR3nt: TGTGCCAGTAGCCCCAACAGCGATCGGCCCCAGCATTTT
CDR3aa: CASSPNSDRPQHF

j_gene: TRBJ1-2
abundance: .
d_gene: .
v_gene: TRBV10-3
CDR3nt: TGTGCCATCAGGGTTTCAGGGGATCGAATCTATGGCTACACCTTC
CDR3aa: CAIRVSGDRIYGYTF